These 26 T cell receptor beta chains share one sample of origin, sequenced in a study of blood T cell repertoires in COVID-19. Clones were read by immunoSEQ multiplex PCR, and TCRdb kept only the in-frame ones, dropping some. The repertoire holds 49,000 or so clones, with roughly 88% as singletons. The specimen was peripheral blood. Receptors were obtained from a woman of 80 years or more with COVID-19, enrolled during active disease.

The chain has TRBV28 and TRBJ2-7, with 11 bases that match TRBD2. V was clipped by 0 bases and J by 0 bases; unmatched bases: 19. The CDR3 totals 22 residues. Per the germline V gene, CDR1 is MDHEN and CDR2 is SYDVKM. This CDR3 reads CASSLWAPVLAGAKPDSYEQYF. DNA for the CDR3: TGTGCCAGCAGTTTATGGGCCCCCGTACTAGCGGGAGCGAAGCCTGACTCCTACGAGCAGTACTTC.

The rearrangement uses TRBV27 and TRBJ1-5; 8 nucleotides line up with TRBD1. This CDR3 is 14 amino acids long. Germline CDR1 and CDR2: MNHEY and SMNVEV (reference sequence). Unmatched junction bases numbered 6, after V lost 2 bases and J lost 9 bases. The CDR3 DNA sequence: TGTGCCAGCAGTTTAGCCCTAGACAGGGGGCCCCAGCATTTT. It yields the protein CASSLALDRGPQHF.

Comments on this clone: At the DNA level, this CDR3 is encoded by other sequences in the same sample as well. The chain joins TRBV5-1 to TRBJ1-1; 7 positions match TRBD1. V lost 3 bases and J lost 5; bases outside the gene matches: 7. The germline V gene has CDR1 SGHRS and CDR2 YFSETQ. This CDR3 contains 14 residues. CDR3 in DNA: TGCGCCAGCAGCTCGGAACAGGGGAGAACTGAAGCTTTCTTT. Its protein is CASSSEQGRTEAFF.

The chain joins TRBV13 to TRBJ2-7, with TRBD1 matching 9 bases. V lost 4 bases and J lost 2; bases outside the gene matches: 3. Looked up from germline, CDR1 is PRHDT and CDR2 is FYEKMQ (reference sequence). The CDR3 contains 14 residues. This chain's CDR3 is CASSYRGHTYEQYF. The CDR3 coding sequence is TGTGCCAGCAGCTACAGGGGGCACACCTACGAGCAGTACTTC.

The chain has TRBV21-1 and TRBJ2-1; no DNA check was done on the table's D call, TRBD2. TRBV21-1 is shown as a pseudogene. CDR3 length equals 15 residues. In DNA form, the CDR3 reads TGTGCCAGCAGCAATTTTAATCGGGAGCTCAATGAGCAGTTCTTC. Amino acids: CASSNFNRELNEQFF.

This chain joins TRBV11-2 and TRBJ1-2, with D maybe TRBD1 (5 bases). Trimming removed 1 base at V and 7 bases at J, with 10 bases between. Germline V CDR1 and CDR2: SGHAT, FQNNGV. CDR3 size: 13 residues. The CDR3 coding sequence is TGTGCCAGCAGCTTAGTAGGGGTCGGTGGCTACACCTTC. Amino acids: CASSLVGVGGYTF.

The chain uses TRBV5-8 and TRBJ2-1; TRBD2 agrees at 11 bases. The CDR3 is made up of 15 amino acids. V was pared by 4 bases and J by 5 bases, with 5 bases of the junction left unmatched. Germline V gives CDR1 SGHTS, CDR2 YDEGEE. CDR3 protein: CASSLSGGAHNEQFF. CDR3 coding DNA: TGTGCCAGCAGCCTTAGCGGGGGGGCCCACAATGAGCAGTTCTTC.

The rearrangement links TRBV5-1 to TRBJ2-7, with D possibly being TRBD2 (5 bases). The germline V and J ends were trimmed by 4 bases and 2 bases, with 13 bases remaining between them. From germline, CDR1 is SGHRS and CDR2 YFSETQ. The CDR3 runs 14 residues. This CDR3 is CASSLRTGAYEQYF. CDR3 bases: TGCGCCAGCAGCCTTAGGACTGGGGCCTACGAGCAGTACTTC.

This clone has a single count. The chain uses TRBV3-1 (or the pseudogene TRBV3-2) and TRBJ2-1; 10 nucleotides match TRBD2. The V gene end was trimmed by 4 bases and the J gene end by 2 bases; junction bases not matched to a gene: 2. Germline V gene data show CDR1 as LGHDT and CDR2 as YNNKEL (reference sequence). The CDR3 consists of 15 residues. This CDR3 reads CASSRSGRTYNEQFF. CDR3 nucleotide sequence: TGTGCCAGCAGCCGTAGCGGGAGGACCTACAATGAGCAGTTCTTC.

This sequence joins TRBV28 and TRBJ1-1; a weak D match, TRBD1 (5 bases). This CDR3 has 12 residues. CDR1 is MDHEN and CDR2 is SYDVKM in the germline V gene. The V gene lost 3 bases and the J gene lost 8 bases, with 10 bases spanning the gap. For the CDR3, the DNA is TGTGCCAGCAGTTTTAGGAACAGGGAAGCTTTCTTT. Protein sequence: CASSFRNREAFF.

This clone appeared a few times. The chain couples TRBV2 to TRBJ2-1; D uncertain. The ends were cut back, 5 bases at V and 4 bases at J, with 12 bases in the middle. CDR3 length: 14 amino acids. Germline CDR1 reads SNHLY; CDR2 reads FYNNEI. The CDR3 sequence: CASSPQSGYNEQFF. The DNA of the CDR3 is TGTGCCAGCAGTCCCCAATCGGGTTACAATGAGCAGTTCTTC. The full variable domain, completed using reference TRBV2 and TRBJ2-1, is EPEVTQTPSHQVTQMGQEVILRCVPISNHLYFYWYRQILGQKVEFLVSFYNNEISEKSEIFDDQFSVERPDGSNFTLKIRSTKLEDSAMYFCASSPQSGYNEQFFGPGTRLTVL.

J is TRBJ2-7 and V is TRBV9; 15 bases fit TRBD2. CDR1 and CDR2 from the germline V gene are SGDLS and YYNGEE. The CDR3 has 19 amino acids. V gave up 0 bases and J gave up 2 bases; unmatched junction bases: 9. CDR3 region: CASSVGTSGREYRAYEQYF. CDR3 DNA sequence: TGTGCCAGCAGCGTAGGGACTAGCGGGAGGGAATATAGGGCCTACGAGCAGTACTTC.

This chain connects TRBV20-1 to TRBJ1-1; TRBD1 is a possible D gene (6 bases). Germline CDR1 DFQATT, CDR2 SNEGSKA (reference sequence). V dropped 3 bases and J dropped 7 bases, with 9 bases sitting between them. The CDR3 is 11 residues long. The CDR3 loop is CSASQGIEAFF. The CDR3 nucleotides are TGCAGTGCTAGTCAGGGGATTGAAGCTTTCTTT.

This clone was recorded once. In DNA form, the CDR3 reads TGTGCCAGCAGCAGAAATGCCGGACAGGGACCCTTCGGTCGTCATACGCAGTATTTT. It is translated as CASSRNAGQGPFGRHTQYF. The chain links TRBV7-3 to TRBJ2-3; TRBD1 matches 8 bases. The CDR3 is made up of 19 amino acids. J gave up 7 bases and V 5 bases, and 23 bases lay outside the gene matches. The germline V gene has CDR1 SGHTA and CDR2 FQGTGA.

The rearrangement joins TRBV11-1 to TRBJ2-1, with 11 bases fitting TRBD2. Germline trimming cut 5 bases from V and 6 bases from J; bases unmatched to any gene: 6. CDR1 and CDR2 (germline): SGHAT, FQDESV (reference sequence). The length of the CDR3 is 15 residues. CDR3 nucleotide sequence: TGTGCCAGCAGCCCCGGGACTAGCGGCTCCAATGAGCAGTTCTTC. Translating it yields CASSPGTSGSNEQFF.

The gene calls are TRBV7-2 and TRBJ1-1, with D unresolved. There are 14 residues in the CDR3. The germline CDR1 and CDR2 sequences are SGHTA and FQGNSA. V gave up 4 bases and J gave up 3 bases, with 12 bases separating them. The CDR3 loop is CASSSRHQDTEAFF. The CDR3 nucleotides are TGTGCCAGCAGCTCCAGGCATCAGGACACTGAAGCTTTCTTT.

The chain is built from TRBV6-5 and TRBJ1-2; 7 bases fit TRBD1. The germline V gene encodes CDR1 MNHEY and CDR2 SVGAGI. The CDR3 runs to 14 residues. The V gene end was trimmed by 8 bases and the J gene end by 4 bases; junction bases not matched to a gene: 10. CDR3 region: CASCVRGRGYGYTF. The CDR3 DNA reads TGTGCCAGCTGCGTTAGGGGGCGCGGCTATGGCTACACCTTC.

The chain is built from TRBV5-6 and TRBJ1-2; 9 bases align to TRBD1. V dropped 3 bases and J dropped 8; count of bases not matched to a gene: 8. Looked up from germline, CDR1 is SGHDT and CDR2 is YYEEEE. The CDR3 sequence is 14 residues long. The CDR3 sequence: CASSWPQGAGGYTF. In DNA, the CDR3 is TGTGCCAGCAGCTGGCCACAGGGGGCGGGAGGCTACACCTTC. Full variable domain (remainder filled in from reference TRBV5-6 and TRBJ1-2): DAGVTQSPTHLIKTRGQQVTLRCSPKSGHDTVSWYQQALGQGPQFIFQYYEEEERQRGNFPDRFSGHQFPNYSSELNVNALLLGDSALYLCASSWPQGAGGYTFGSGTRLTVV.

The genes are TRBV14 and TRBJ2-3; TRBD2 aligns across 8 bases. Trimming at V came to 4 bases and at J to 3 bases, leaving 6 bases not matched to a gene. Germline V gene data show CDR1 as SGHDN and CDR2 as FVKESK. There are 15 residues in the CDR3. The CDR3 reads CASSPSGRFTDTQYF. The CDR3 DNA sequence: TGTGCCAGCAGCCCCAGCGGGAGATTTACAGATACGCAGTATTTT.

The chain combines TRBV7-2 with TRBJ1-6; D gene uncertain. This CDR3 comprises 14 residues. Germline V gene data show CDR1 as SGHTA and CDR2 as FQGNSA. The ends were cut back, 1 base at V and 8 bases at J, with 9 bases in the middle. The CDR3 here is CASSLGGFDSPLHF. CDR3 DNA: TGTGCCAGCAGCTTAGGAGGGTTCGATTCACCCCTCCACTTT.

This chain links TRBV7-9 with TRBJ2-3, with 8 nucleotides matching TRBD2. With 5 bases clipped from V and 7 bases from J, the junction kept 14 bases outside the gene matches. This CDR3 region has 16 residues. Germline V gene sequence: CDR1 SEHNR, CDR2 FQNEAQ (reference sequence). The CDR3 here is CASSLDAGGGRNTQYF. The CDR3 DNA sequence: TGTGCCAGCAGCCTAGACGCCGGCGGGGGGAGGAATACGCAGTATTTT.

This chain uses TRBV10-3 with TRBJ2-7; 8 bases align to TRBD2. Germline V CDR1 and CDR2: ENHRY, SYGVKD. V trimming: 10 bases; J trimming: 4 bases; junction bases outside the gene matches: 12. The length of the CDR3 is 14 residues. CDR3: CATTRGGVEYEQYF. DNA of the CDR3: TGTGCCACCACTCGGGGGGGGGTTGAGTACGAGCAGTACTTC.

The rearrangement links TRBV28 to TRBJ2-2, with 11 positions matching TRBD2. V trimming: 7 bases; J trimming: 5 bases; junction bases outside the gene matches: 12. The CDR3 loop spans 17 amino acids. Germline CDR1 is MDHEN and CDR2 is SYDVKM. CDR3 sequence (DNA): TGTGCCAGCAACCCCCTAGCGGGAGGTTTGGGGACCGGGGAGCTGTTTTTT. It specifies CASNPLAGGLGTGELFF.

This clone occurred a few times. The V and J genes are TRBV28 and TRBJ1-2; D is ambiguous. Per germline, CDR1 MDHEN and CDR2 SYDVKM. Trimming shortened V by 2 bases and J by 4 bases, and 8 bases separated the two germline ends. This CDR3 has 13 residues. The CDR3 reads CASSLGGFYGYTF. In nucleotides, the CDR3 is TGTGCCAGCAGTTTAGGAGGATTCTATGGCTACACCTTC.

CDR3 sequence (DNA): TGTGCCAGCAGTTACTCAGTAGGCGGGGTAAAGTTCGAGCAGTACTTC. Its translation: CASSYSVGGVKFEQYF. This chain links TRBV6-2 or TRBV6-3 with TRBJ2-7, with D possibly TRBD2 on 6 matching bases. Trimming took off 0 bases at V and 6 bases at J, with 18 bases between the two ends. The germline gives CDR1 MNHEY, CDR2 SVGEGT. This CDR3 is 16 amino acids long.

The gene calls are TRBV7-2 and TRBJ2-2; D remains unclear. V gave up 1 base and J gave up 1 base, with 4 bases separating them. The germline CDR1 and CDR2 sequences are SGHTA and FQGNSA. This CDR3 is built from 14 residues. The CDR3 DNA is TGTGCCAGCAGCTTAGGACAGAACACCGGGGAGCTGTTTTTT. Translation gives CASSLGQNTGELFF.